This T cell receptor (beta chain) is drawn from a study of identifying expanded T cells in peripheral blood. The V and J ends lost 2 bases and 3 bases respectively, with 4 bases between them. This CDR3 has 13 residues. The germline V gene has CDR1 SGHTA and CDR2 FQGNSA. During the collection period, no donor immune events like infections were recorded. The assay was immunoSEQ multiplex PCR, and TCRdb's table has in-frame clones only and misses some. The sample yields 95,000 to 100,000 clones, roughly nine tenths seen once. Concerning this clone itself: What it binds is unknown. Additional DNA sequences in this sample encode the identical CDR3.

Study-wide findings and caveats: Two-week clone count variance significantly increased as total template count grew.

This TCR was recovered from a person aged 18-69 years in good health. This chain connects TRBV7-2 to TRBJ1-4; no firm D call. Specimen: blood. The CDR3 coding sequence is TGTGCCAGCAGCTTAATCGCTAATGAAAAACTGTTTTTT. It encodes CASSLIANEKLFF.